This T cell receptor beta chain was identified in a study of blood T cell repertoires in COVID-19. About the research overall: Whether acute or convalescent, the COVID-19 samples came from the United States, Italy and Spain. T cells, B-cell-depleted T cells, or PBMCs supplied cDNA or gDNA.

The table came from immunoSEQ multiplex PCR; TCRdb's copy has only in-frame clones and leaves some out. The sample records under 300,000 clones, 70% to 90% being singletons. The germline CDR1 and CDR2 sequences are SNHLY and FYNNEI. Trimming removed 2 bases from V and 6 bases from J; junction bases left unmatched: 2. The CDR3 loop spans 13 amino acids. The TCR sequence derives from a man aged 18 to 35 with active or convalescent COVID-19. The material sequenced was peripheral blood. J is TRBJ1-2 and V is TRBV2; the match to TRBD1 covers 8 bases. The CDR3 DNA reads TGTGCCAGCAGTGAAAAGACAGGGGATGGCTACACCTTC. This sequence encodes CASSEKTGDGYTF.